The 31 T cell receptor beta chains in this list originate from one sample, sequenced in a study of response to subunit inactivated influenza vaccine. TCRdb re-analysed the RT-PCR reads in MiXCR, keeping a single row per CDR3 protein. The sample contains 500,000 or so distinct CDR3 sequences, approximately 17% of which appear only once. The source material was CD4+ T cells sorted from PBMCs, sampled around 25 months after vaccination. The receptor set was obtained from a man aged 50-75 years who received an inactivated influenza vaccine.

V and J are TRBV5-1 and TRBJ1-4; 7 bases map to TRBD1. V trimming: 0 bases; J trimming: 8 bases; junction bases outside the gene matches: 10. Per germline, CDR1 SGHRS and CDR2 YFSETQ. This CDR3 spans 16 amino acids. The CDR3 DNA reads TGCGCCAGCAGCTTGGTCGCGACAGGGCGGGCGGAAAAACTGTTTTTT. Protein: CASSLVATGRAEKLFF.

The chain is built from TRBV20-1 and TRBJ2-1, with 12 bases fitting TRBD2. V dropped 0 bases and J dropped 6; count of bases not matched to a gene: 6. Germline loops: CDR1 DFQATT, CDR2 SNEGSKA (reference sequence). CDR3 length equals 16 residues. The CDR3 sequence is CSAREPGLAGVNEQFF. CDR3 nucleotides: TGCAGTGCTAGAGAACCGGGACTAGCGGGCGTCAATGAGCAGTTCTTC.

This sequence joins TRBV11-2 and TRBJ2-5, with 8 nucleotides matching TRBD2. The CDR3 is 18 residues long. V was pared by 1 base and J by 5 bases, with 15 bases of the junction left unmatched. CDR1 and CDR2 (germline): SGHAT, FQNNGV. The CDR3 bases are TGTGCCAGCAGCTTAGTTTTTGGCAAGGGGACTAGGGGGGAGACCCAGTACTTC. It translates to CASSLVFGKGTRGETQYF.

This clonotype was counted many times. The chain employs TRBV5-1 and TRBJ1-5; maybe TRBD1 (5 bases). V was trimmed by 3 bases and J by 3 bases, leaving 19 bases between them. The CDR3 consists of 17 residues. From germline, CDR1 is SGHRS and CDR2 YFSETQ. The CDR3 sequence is CASSSPRRTGYNQPQHF. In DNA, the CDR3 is TGCGCCAGCAGCTCTCCCCGGCGCACAGGTTACAATCAGCCCCAGCATTTT.

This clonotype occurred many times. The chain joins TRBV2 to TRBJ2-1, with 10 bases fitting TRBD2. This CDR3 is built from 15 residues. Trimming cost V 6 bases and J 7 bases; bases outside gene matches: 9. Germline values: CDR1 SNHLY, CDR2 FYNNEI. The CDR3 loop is CASRASTSGTNEQFF. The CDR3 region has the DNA TGTGCCAGCAGGGCTAGTACTAGCGGGACTAATGAGCAGTTCTTC.

This chain's CDR3 is CASSVGPPAREQFF. DNA of the CDR3: TGTGCCAGCAGCGTAGGTCCCCCAGCCCGAGAGCAGTTCTTC. V and J are TRBV9 and TRBJ2-1, with D unclear. Deletions cut 0 bases from V and 10 bases from J, with 14 bases between. This CDR3 comprises 14 residues. The germline gives CDR1 SGDLS, CDR2 YYNGEE.

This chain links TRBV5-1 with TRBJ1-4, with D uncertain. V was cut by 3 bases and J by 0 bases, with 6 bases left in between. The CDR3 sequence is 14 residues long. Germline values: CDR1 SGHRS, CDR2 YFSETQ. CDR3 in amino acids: CASSSVSTNEKLFF. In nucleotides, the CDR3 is TGCGCCAGCAGCTCAGTTTCAACTAATGAAAAACTGTTTTTT.

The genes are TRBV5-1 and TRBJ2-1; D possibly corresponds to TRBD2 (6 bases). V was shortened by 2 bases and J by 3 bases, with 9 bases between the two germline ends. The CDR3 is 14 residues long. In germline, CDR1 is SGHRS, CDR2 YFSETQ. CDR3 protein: CASSFGGDYNEQFF. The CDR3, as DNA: TGCGCCAGCAGCTTCGGCGGGGACTACAATGAGCAGTTCTTC. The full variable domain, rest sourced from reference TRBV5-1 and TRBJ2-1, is KAGVTQTPRYLIKTRGQQVTLSCSPISGHRSVSWYQQTPGQGLQFLFEYFSETQRNKGNFPGRFSGRQFSNSRSEMNVSTLELGDSALYLCASSFGGDYNEQFFGPGTRLTVL.

Here the CDR3 reads CASITGGSYNEQFF. Here the CDR3 DNA reads TGTGCCAGCATTACAGGGGGATCCTACAATGAGCAGTTCTTC. This chain connects TRBV28 to TRBJ2-1; 8 bases map to TRBD1. Germline assignment: CDR1 MDHEN and CDR2 SYDVKM. There are 14 residues in the CDR3. V was pared by 7 bases and J by 1 base, with 3 bases of the junction left unmatched.

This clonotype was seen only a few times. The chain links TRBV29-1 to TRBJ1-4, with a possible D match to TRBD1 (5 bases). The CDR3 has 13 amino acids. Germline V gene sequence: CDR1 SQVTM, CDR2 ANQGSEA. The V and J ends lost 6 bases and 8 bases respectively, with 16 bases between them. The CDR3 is CSVRWEGNEKLFF. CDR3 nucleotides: TGCAGCGTGAGGTGGGAGGGGAACGAAAAACTGTTTTTT.

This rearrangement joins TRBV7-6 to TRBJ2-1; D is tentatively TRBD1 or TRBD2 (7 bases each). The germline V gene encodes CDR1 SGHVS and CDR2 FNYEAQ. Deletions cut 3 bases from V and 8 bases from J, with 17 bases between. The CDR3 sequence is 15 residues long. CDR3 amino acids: CASSFPGQRDDEQFF. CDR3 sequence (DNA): TGTGCCAGCAGCTTTCCGGGACAGCGGGATGATGAGCAGTTCTTC.

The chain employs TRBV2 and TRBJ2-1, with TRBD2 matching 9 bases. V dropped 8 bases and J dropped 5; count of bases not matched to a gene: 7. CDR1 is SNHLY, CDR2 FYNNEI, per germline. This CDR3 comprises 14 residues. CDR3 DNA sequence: TGTGCCAGCGGGGCTAGCGGGGCAAACAATGAGCAGTTCTTC. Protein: CASGASGANNEQFF.

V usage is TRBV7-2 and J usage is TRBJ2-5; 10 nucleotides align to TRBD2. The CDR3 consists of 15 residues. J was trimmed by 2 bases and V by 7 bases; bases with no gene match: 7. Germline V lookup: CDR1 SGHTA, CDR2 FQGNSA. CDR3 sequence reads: CASNRAGGVQETQYF. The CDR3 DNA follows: TGTGCCAGCAACAGAGCGGGAGGGGTGCAAGAGACCCAGTACTTC.

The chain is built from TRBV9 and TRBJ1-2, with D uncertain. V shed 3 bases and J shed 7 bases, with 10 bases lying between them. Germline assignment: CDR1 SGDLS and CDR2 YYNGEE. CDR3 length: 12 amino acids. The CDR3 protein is CASSGGGLGYTF. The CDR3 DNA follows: TGTGCCAGCAGCGGAGGAGGGCTTGGCTACACCTTC.

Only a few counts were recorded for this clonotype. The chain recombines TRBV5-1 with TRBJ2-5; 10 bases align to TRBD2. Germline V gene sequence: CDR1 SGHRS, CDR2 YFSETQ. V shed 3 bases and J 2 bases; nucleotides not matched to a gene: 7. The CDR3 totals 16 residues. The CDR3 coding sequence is TGCGCCAGCAGCTACGGTAGCGGGGGGTATCAAGAGACCCAGTACTTC. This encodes CASSYGSGGYQETQYF.

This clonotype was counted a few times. Written as DNA, the CDR3 is TGTGCCGCGGGACGGAACTATGGCTACACCTTC. This encodes CAAGRNYGYTF. The V call is TRBV28, the J call TRBJ1-2; possible D gene TRBD1, 5 bases. CDR3 length: 11 amino acids. Germline V gives CDR1 MDHEN, CDR2 SYDVKM. The V end was cut by 11 bases, the J end by 2 bases, with 9 bases between.

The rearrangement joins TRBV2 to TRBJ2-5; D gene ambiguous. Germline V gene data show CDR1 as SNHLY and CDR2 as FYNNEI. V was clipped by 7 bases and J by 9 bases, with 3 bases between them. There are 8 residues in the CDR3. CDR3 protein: CASTPQYF. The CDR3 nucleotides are TGTGCCAGCACGCCCCAGTACTTC.

The DNA of the CDR3 is TGTGCCAGCAGCGTAGAAGCCGGAACTGAAGCTTTCTTT. It specifies CASSVEAGTEAFF. The gene calls are TRBV9 and TRBJ1-1; D gene ambiguous. The germline V gene encodes CDR1 SGDLS and CDR2 YYNGEE. This CDR3 is built from 13 residues. With 0 bases removed from V and 5 bases from J, the gap between germline ends came to 8 bases.

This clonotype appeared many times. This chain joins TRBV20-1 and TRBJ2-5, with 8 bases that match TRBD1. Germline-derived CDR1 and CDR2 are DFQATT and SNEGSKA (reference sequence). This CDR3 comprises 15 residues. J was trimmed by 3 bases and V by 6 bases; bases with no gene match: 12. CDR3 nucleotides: TGCAGTGCCCCAAACACAGGGGGAGGTGAAGAGACCCAGTACTTC. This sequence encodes CSAPNTGGGEETQYF.

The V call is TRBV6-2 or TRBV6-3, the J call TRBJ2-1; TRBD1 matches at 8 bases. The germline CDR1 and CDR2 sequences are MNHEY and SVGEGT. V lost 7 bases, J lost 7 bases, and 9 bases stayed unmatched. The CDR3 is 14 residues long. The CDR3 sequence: CASTLTGALNEQFF. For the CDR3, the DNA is TGTGCCAGCACCTTGACAGGGGCGCTGAATGAGCAGTTCTTC.

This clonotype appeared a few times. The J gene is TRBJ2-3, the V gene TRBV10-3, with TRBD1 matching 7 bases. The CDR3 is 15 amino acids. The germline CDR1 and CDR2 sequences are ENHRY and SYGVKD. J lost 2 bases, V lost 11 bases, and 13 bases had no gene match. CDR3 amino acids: CALRAGGYSTDTQYF. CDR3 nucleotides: TGTGCCCTACGGGCAGGGGGATACTCCACAGATACGCAGTATTTT.

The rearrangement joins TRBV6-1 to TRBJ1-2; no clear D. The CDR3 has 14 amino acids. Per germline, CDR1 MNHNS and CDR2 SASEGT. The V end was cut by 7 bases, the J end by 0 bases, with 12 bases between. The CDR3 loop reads CASTAILANYGYTF. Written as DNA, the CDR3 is TGTGCCAGCACGGCGATCCTAGCTAACTATGGCTACACCTTC.

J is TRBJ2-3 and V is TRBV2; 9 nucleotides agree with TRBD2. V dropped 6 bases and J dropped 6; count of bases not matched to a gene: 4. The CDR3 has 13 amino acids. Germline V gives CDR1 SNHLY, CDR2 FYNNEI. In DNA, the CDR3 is TGTGCCAGCAGGGGACTAGCTTCGGATACGCAGTATTTT. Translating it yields CASRGLASDTQYF.

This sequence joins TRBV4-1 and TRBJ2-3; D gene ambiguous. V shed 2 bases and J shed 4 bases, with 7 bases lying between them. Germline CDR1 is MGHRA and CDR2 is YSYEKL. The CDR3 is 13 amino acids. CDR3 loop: CASSQRVSDTQYF. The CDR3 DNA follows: TGCGCCAGCAGCCAACGGGTGTCAGATACGCAGTATTTT.

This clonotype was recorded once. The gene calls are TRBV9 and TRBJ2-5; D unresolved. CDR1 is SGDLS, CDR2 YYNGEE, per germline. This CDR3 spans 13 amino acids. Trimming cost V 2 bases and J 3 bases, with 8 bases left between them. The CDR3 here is CASSVQAEETQYF. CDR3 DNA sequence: TGTGCCAGCAGCGTCCAGGCAGAAGAGACCCAGTACTTC.

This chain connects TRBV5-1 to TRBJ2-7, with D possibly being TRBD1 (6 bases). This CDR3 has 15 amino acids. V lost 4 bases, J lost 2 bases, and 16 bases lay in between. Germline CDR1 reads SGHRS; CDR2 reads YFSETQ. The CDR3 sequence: CASSLDRKSPYEQYF. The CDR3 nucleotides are TGCGCCAGCAGCCTCGACAGGAAGAGCCCCTACGAGCAGTACTTC.

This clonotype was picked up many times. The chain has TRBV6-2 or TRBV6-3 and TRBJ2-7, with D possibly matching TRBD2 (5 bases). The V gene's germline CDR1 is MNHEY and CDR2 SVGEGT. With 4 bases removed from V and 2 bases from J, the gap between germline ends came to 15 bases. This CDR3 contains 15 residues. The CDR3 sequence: CASSFPGQTTYEQYF. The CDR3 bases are TGTGCCAGCAGTTTCCCCGGTCAGACTACCTACGAGCAGTACTTC.

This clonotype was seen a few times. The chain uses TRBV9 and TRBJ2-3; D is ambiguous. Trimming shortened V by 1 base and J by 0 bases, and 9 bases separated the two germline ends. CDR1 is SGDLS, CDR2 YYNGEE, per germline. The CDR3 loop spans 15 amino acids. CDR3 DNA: TGTGCCAGCAGCGTATTGCAGTCTAGCACAGATACGCAGTATTTT. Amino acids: CASSVLQSSTDTQYF.

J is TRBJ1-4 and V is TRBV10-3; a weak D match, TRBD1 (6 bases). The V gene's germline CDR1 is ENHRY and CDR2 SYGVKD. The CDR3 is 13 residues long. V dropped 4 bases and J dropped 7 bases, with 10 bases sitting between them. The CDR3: CAISGGQVEKLFF. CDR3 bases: TGTGCCATCAGTGGGGGACAAGTTGAAAAACTGTTTTTT.

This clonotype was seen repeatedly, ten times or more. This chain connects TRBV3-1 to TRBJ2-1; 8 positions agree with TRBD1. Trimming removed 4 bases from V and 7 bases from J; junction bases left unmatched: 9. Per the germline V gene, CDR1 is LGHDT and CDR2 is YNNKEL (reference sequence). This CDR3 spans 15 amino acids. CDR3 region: CASSPGWTGQNEQFF. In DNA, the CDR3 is TGTGCCAGCAGCCCCGGGTGGACAGGGCAAAATGAGCAGTTCTTC.

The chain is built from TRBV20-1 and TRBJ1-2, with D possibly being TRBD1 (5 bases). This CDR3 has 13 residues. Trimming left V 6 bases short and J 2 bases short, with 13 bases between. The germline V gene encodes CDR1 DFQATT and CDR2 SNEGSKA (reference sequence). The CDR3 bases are TGCAGTGCCGAACCGGGACTGAACTATGGCTACACCTTC. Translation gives CSAEPGLNYGYTF.